This T cell receptor beta chain was sequenced in a study of T cell repertoires in cytomegalovirus infection. Concerning this clonotype itself: Its antigen is not identified.

The ends lost 0 bases at V and 4 bases at J; junction bases unmatched: 11. The CDR3 is 18 amino acids. In germline, CDR1 is MGHRA, CDR2 YSYEKL. Whole-study results and caveats: CMV-specific HLA-C-restricted TCR beta clonotypes dominated the ex vivo response. Adding up the frequency of public TCR beta families identified people who carried CMV plus the relevant HLA.

Using its own MiXCR run on the reads, TCRdb lists one record per CDR3 protein. In the table there are roughly 170,000 distinct CDR3 sequences, 20% to 25% of which are singletons. This sequence joins TRBV4-1 and TRBJ2-3; 9 nucleotides agree with TRBD2. The TCR comes from a human donor in good health (CMV status not recorded). Some clones in this sample may be carry-over from other donors' samples. Sequenced here: CD8+ T cells from cultured PBMCs, sampled from culture after CMV antigen stimulation. The CDR3 DNA reads TGCGCCAGCAGCCAAGAATCCCTAGCGGGGCTCATCGCAGATACGCAGTATTTT. This codes for CASSQESLAGLIADTQYF.